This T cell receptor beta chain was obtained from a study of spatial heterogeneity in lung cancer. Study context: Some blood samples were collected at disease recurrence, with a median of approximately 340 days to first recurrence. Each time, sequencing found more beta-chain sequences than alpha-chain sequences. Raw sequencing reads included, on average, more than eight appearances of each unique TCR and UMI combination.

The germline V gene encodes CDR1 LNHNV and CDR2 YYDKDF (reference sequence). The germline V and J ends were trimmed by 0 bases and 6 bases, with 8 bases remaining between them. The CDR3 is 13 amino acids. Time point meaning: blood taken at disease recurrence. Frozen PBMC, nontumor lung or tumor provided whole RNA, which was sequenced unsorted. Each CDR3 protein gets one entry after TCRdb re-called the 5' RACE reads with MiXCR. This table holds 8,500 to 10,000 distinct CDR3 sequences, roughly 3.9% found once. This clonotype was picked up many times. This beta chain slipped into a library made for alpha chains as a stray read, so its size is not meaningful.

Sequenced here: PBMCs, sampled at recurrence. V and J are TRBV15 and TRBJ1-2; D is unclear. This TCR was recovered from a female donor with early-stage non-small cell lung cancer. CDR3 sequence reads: CATSREFRDGYTF. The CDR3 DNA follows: TGTGCCACCAGCAGAGAGTTTCGGGATGGCTACACCTTC.